Listed below are T cell receptor beta chains from one sample, sequenced in a study of T cells after posttransplantation cyclophosphamide. Here immunoSEQ multiplex PCR was the method, and the copy in TCRdb shows in-frame clones only, minus some. The data contain about 21,000 clones, 86% of them singletons. The sequencing used PBMCs, collected 350 to 400 days after allogeneic stem cell transplant with calcineurin inhibitor and methotrexate. The source of these receptors is a female patient aged 30 to 40 who received an allogeneic stem cell transplant from an unrelated donor, was CMV-positive, and had acute and chronic GVHD. These T cells may partly come from the graft donor. CDR3s include the opening cysteine and the closing phenylalanine or tryptophan. Each record gives: V gene, J gene, clone size, D gene, CDR3 protein, CDR3 DNA. A D gene is named only where the DNA matches it firmly. Clone size is stated in some rows and not others, as once, few, many or a class when expanded.

v_call: TRBV19; j_call: TRBJ1-1; clone_size: -; d_call: TRBD1; cdr3_aa: CASSPIQGLNTEAFF; cdr3_nt: TGTGCCAGTAGTCCAATACAGGGGCTGAACACTGAAGCTTTCTTT
v_call: TRBV4-3; j_call: TRBJ1-3; clone_size: medium-sized; d_call: -; cdr3_aa: CASSQDRGFELYF; cdr3_nt: TGCGCCAGCAGCCAAGATCGGGGGTTTGAATTATATTTT
v_call: TRBV5-6; j_call: TRBJ2-2; clone_size: -; d_call: -; cdr3_aa: CASSLYEGGELFF; cdr3_nt: TGTGCCAGCAGCTTGTACGAGGGAGGGGAGCTGTTTTTT
v_call: TRBV18; j_call: TRBJ1-4; clone_size: -; d_call: TRBD1; cdr3_aa: CASSSWGQTTEKLFF; cdr3_nt: TGTGCCAGCTCAAGCTGGGGACAGACAACAGAAAAACTGTTTTTT
v_call: TRBV25-1; j_call: TRBJ2-7; clone_size: -; d_call: TRBD2; cdr3_aa: CASSEYNSGGADEQYF; cdr3_nt: TGTGCCAGCAGTGAATATAACAGCGGGGGGGCCGACGAGCAGTACTTC
v_call: TRBV10-1; j_call: TRBJ2-3; clone_size: -; d_call: -; cdr3_aa: CASSDGGSTDTQYF; cdr3_nt: TGCGCCAGCAGTGACGGAGGGAGCACAGATACGCAGTATTTT
v_call: TRBV6-5; j_call: TRBJ1-5; clone_size: -; d_call: -; cdr3_aa: CARYKGHLYNPPQHF; cdr3_nt: TGTGCCCGTTACAAGGGACACCTCTACAATCCGCCCCAGCATTTT
v_call: TRBV6-1; j_call: TRBJ1-5; clone_size: -; d_call: -; cdr3_aa: CASKALTLNQPQHF; cdr3_nt: TGTGCCAGCAAAGCTCTGACTCTAAATCAGCCCCAGCATTTT
v_call: TRBV11-2; j_call: TRBJ2-3; clone_size: -; d_call: -; cdr3_aa: CASSFGGPVDTQYF; cdr3_nt: TGTGCCAGCAGCTTCGGGGGGCCGGTAGATACGCAGTATTTT
v_call: TRBV30; j_call: TRBJ2-5; clone_size: -; d_call: TRBD2; cdr3_aa: CAWSPPTSGSFGETQYF; cdr3_nt: TGTGCCTGGAGTCCTCCGACTAGCGGGAGCTTTGGAGAGACCCAGTACTTC
v_call: TRBV7-9; j_call: TRBJ2-7; clone_size: -; d_call: TRBD1; cdr3_aa: CASSLWAGTGFLEQYF; cdr3_nt: TGTGCCAGCAGCCTATGGGCCGGGACAGGGTTCCTCGAGCAGTACTTC
v_call: TRBV19; j_call: TRBJ2-7; clone_size: -; d_call: TRBD2; cdr3_aa: CASSITGGSYEQYF; cdr3_nt: TGTGCCAGTAGTATCACGGGAGGCTCCTACGAGCAGTACTTC
v_call: TRBV28; j_call: TRBJ1-1; clone_size: -; d_call: TRBD1; cdr3_aa: CASRAPDRGAEAFF; cdr3_nt: TGTGCCAGCAGGGCCCCTGACAGGGGCGCTGAAGCTTTCTTT
v_call: TRBV20-1; j_call: TRBJ2-2; clone_size: once; d_call: -; cdr3_aa: CSARDPSELFF; cdr3_nt: TGCAGTGCTAGAGACCCCTCGGAGCTGTTTTTT
v_call: TRBV30; j_call: TRBJ2-7; clone_size: -; d_call: TRBD1; cdr3_aa: CAWSRGRYEQYF; cdr3_nt: TGTGCCTGGAGCAGGGGGCGCTACGAGCAGTACTTC
v_call: TRBV15; j_call: TRBJ2-3; clone_size: -; d_call: -; cdr3_aa: CATSRGLFAVSNTQYF; cdr3_nt: TGTGCCACCAGCAGAGGACTCTTTGCAGTTTCAAATACGCAGTATTTT
v_call: TRBV7-9; j_call: TRBJ2-7; clone_size: few; d_call: TRBD2; cdr3_aa: CASSSPGLVSEQYF; cdr3_nt: TGTGCCAGCAGCTCCCCGGGACTAGTCTCCGAGCAGTACTTC
v_call: TRBV9; j_call: TRBJ2-2; clone_size: -; d_call: -; cdr3_aa: CASSVAPGPGELFF; cdr3_nt: TGTGCCAGCAGCGTAGCACCTGGGCCCGGGGAGCTGTTTTTT
v_call: TRBV5-1; j_call: TRBJ1-3; clone_size: few; d_call: -; cdr3_aa: CAGGGVLGNTIYF; cdr3_nt: TGCGCCGGGGGAGGGGTGCTCGGAAACACCATATATTTT
v_call: TRBV7-3; j_call: TRBJ2-2; clone_size: -; d_call: TRBD2; cdr3_aa: CASSLTSLKPGLAGVRNTGELFF; cdr3_nt: TGTGCCAGCAGCTTAACGTCCTTAAAACCGGGACTAGCGGGAGTTAGGAACACCGGGGAGCTGTTTTTT
v_call: TRBV30; j_call: TRBJ2-7; clone_size: -; d_call: -; cdr3_aa: CAWRMVGTYEQYF; cdr3_nt: TGTGCCTGGAGGATGGTTGGCACCTACGAGCAGTACTTC
v_call: TRBV2; j_call: TRBJ1-1; clone_size: -; d_call: TRBD1; cdr3_aa: CASSGQGGTEAFF; cdr3_nt: TGTGCCAGCAGCGGACAGGGGGGCACTGAAGCTTTCTTT
v_call: TRBV10-1; j_call: TRBJ2-3; clone_size: -; d_call: -; cdr3_aa: CASSVGQITDTQYF; cdr3_nt: TGCGCCAGCAGTGTTGGACAGATCACAGATACGCAGTATTTT
v_call: TRBV28; j_call: TRBJ2-2; clone_size: -; d_call: TRBD1; cdr3_aa: CASSPPDRGEPFF; cdr3_nt: TGTGCCAGCAGTCCTCCGGACAGGGGGGAGCCGTTTTTT
v_call: TRBV6-1; j_call: TRBJ1-3; clone_size: -; d_call: TRBD1; cdr3_aa: CASTTQGALGNTIYF; cdr3_nt: TGTGCCAGCACCACACAGGGGGCGCTTGGAAACACCATATATTTT